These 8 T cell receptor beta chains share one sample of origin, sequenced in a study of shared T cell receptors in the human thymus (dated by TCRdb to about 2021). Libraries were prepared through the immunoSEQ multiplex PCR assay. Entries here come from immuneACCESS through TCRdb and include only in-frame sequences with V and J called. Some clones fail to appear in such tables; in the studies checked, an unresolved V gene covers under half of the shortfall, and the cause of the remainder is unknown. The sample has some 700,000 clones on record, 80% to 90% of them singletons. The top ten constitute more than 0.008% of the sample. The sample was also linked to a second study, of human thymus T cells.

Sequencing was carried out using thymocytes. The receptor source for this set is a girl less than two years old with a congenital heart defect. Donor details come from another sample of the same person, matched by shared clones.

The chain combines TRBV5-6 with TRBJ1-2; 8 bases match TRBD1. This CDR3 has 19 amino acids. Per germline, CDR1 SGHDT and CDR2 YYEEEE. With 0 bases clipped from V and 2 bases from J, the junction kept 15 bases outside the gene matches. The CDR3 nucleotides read TGTGCCAGCAGCTTGGTCGGGGGTGGGGCGACAGGGGAGAACTATGGCTACACCTTC. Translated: CASSLVGGGATGENYGYTF. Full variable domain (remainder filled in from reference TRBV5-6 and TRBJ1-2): DAGVTQSPTHLIKTRGQQVTLRCSPKSGHDTVSWYQQALGQGPQFIFQYYEEEERQRGNFPDRFSGHQFPNYSSELNVNALLLGDSALYLCASSLVGGGATGENYGYTFGSGTRLTVV.

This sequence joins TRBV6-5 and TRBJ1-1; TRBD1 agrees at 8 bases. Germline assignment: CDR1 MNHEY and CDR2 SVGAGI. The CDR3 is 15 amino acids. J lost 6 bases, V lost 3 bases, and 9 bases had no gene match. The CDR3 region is CASSYRQGIMAEAFF. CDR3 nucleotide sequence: TGTGCCAGCAGTTATCGACAGGGGATTATGGCTGAAGCTTTCTTT.

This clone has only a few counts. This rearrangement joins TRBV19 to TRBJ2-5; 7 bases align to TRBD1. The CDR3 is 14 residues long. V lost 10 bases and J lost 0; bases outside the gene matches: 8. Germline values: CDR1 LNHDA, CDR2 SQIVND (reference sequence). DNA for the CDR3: TGTGCCACCCTGAACAGGGGACACCAAGAGACCCAGTACTTC. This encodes CATLNRGHQETQYF.

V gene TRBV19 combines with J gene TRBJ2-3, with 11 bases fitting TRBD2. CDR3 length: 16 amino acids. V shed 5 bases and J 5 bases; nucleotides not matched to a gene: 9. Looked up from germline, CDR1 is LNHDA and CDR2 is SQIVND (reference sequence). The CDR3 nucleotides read TGTGCCAGTAGTTCCTTAGCGGGGGGGCCGGGAGATACGCAGTATTTT. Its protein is CASSSLAGGPGDTQYF. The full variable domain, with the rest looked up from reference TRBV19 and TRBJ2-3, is DGGITQSPKYLFRKEGQNVTLSCEQNLNHDAMYWYRQDPGQGLRLIYYSQIVNDFQKGDIAEGYSVSREKKESFPLTVTSAQKNPTAFYLCASSSLAGGPGDTQYFGPGTRLTVL.

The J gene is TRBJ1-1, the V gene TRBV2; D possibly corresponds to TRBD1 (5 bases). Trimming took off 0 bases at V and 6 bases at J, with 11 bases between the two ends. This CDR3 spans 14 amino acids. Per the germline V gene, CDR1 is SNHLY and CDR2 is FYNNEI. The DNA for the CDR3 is TGTGCCAGCAGTGAAGCGCAGGGTCCCCCTGAAGCTTTCTTT. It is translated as CASSEAQGPPEAFF.

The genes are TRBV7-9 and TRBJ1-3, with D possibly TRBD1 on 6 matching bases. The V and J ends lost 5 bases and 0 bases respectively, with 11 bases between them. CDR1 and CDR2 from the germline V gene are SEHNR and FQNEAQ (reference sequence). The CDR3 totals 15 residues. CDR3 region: CASSIRQDSGNTIYF. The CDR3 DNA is TGTGCCAGCAGCATAAGACAGGACTCTGGAAACACCATATATTTT.

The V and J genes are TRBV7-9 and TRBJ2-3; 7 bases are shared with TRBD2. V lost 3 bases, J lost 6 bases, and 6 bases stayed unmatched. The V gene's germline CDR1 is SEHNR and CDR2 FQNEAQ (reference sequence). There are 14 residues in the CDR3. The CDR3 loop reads CASSFGSGGDTQYF. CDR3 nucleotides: TGTGCCAGCAGCTTCGGGTCCGGGGGGGATACGCAGTATTTT.

CDR3 nucleotides: TGTGCCAGCAGCAATACAGGGGCAGGCGATGGCTACACCTTC. Its translation is CASSNTGAGDGYTF. The chain couples TRBV7-9 to TRBJ1-2; 7 bases match TRBD1. The CDR3 extends over 14 amino acids. CDR1 is SEHNR and CDR2 is FQNEAQ in the germline V gene (reference sequence). V lost 5 bases to trimming and J lost 6 bases; unmatched junction nucleotides: 9.